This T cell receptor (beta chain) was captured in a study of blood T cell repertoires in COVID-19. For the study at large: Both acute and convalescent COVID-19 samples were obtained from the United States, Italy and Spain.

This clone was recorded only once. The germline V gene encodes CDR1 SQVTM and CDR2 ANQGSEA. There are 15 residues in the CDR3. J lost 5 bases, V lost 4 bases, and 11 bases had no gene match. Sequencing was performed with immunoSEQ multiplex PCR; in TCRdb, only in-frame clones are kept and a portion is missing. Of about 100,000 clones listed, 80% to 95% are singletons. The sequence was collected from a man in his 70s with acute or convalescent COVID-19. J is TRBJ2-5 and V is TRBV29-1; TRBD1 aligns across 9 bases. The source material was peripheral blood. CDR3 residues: CSVGPQGAQGETQYF. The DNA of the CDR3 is TGCAGCGTTGGCCCACAGGGGGCGCAAGGCGAGACCCAGTACTTC.